The T cell receptor beta chain under discussion was sequenced for a study of blood T cell repertoires in COVID-19. Clones were read by immunoSEQ multiplex PCR, and TCRdb kept only the in-frame ones, dropping some. Here the sample spans roughly 340,000 clones, 80% to 90% being singletons. The CDR3 runs to 15 residues. Germline V gene lookup returns CDR1 KGHSY and CDR2 FQNENV. J gave up 5 bases and V 0 bases, and 6 bases lay outside the gene matches. Assignment of participants to cohorts was predicated upon participant-reported clinical history. The V and J genes are TRBV16 and TRBJ2-5; 7 bases line up with TRBD2. Sequenced sample: PBMCs or T cells enriched from blood (not recorded which). The sequence was obtained from a young man who had recovered from COVID-19. As DNA, the CDR3 is TGTGCCAGCAGCCAATCGCGCAGGCGGGAGGAGACCCAGTACTTC. This translates into CASSQSRRREETQYF.